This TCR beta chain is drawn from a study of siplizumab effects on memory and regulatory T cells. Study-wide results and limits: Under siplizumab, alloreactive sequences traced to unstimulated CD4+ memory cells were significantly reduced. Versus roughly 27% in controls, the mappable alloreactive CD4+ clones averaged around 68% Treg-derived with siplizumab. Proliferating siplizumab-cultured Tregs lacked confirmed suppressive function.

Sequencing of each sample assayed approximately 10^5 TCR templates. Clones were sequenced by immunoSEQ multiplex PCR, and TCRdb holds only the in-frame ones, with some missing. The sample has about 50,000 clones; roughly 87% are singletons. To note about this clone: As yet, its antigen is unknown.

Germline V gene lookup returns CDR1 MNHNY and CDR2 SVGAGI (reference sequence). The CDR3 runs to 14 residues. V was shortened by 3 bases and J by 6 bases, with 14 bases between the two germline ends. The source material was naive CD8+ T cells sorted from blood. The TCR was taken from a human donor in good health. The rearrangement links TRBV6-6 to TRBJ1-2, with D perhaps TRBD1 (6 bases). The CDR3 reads CASSYGAGADGYTF. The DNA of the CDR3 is TGTGCCAGCAGTTATGGGGCAGGGGCAGATGGCTACACCTTC.